The 14 T cell receptor beta chains below were found in one sample sequenced in a study of T cells after yellow fever vaccination. TCRdb re-analysed the 5' RACE reads in MiXCR, keeping a single row per CDR3 protein. The sample includes under 600,000 distinct CDR3 sequences, less than 15% of them seen just once. Sequenced material: PBMCs, taken on the day of the yellow fever booster vaccination. The receptor source for this set is a man aged 25-45 years who received the YFV17D yellow fever vaccine.

The V call is TRBV20-1, the J call TRBJ1-1; D perhaps matches TRBD1 (5 bases). V gave up 0 bases and J gave up 8 bases, with 10 bases separating them. CDR1 DFQATT and CDR2 SNEGSKA come from the germline V gene (reference sequence). The CDR3 totals 12 residues. This CDR3 reads CSAREDNREAFF. In DNA form, the CDR3 reads TGCAGTGCTAGAGAGGACAATCGAGAAGCTTTCTTT.

Only a few counts were recorded for this clonotype. This chain links TRBV5-6 with TRBJ2-3, with a tentative D call TRBD1 (7 bases). CDR1 and CDR2 from the germline V gene are SGHDT and YYEEEE. The CDR3 spans 16 residues. Trimming took 6 bases from V and 2 from J, leaving 19 bases between them. In DNA, the CDR3 is TGTGCCAGCACCATGGAGGGCAGGGGGATCACAGATACGCAGTATTTT. Translating it yields CASTMEGRGITDTQYF.

This clonotype showed up just a few times. This chain links TRBV15 with TRBJ1-5, with unresolved D. V lost 10 bases to trimming and J lost 1 base, with 14 bases between them. There are 14 residues in the CDR3. Germline V gene sequence: CDR1 LNHNV, CDR2 YYDKDF (reference sequence). The CDR3, as DNA: TGTGCCATGCGAGGCCCCGGGAGCAATCAGCCCCAGCATTTT. It codes for CAMRGPGSNQPQHF.

V is TRBV20-1 and J is TRBJ2-5; 9 bases fit TRBD1. The CDR3 runs 16 residues. In germline, CDR1 is DFQATT, CDR2 SNEGSKA (reference sequence). Trimming at V came to 1 base and at J to 4 bases, leaving 10 bases not matched to a gene. CDR3 nucleotides: TGCAGTGCTAGAGTTGCCGGAGGGACAGGGCGAGAGACCCAGTACTTC. This codes for CSARVAGGTGRETQYF.

The J gene is TRBJ2-3, the V gene TRBV20-1; D assignment may be TRBD1 or TRBD2 (5 bases each). The CDR3 has 13 residues. The V gene's germline CDR1 is DFQATT and CDR2 SNEGSKA (reference sequence). Trimming shortened V by 4 bases and J by 4 bases, and 12 bases separated the two germline ends. In DNA form, the CDR3 reads TGCAGTGCTACTAGCAGGGACCCAGATACGCAGTATTTT. This gives the protein CSATSRDPDTQYF.

The genes are TRBV12-3 or TRBV12-4 and TRBJ2-7, with 8 bases matching TRBD2. The CDR3 is made up of 15 amino acids. V lost 3 bases, J lost 6 bases, and 10 bases stayed unmatched. The CDR3 DNA sequence: TGTGCCAGCAGTTTTTTGCAAGCGGGAGAGGGCGAGCAGTACTTC. Amino acids: CASSFLQAGEGEQYF.

This clonotype was seen a handful of times. The V call is TRBV6-1, the J call TRBJ1-4; possible D gene TRBD1, 5 bases. This CDR3 has 13 residues. CDR1 and CDR2 from the germline V gene are MNHNS and SASEGT. Trimming took 7 bases from V and 7 from J, leaving 13 bases between them. CDR3 nucleotide sequence: TGTGCCAGCATCGGGCAGGGACGTGAAAAACTGTTTTTT. Amino acids: CASIGQGREKLFF.

V and J are TRBV20-1 and TRBJ2-3, with a tentative D call TRBD2 (5 bases). The germline gives CDR1 DFQATT, CDR2 SNEGSKA (reference sequence). This CDR3 has 13 amino acids. Trimming stripped 3 bases from V and 2 bases from J, with 9 bases between. Here the CDR3 DNA reads TGCAGTGCTAGGGAGACTATCACAGATACGCAGTATTTT. Translation gives CSARETITDTQYF.

In its sample, this clonotype was seen a few times. The chain couples TRBV5-1 to TRBJ1-6; D ambiguous. The germline V gene encodes CDR1 SGHRS and CDR2 YFSETQ. This CDR3 spans 18 amino acids. V was pared by 4 bases and J by 9 bases, with 26 bases between. CDR3: CASSARGRASSASSPLHF. In DNA form, the CDR3 reads TGCGCCAGCAGCGCGCGCGGAAGGGCCAGCTCGGCCAGTTCACCCCTCCACTTT.

The chain has TRBV7-2 and TRBJ2-1; unclear D gene. The CDR3 loop spans 11 amino acids. Germline lookup yields CDR1 SGHTA and CDR2 FQGNSA. Trimming cost V 11 bases and J 7 bases, with 12 bases left between them. The CDR3 DNA reads TGTGCCGTCATGGTCTATAATGAGCAGTTCTTC. Translating it yields CAVMVYNEQFF.

This chain joins TRBV5-6 and TRBJ2-3; TRBD1 aligns across 9 bases. The CDR3 has 17 amino acids. The ends lost 3 bases at V and 5 bases at J; junction bases unmatched: 13. Germline CDR1 and CDR2: SGHDT and YYEEEE. The CDR3 DNA is TGTGCCAGCAGCTCGTCCCGGGACAGGGTCGGGAGAGATACGCAGTATTTT. Amino acid sequence: CASSSSRDRVGRDTQYF.

The chain carries TRBV27 and TRBJ2-5; 7 bases match TRBD2. The CDR3 is 14 residues long. Trimming at V came to 5 bases and at J to 4 bases, leaving 7 bases not matched to a gene. Germline V gene data show CDR1 as MNHEY and CDR2 as SMNVEV (reference sequence). The CDR3 nucleotides are TGTGCCAGCAGTGTTTTTGGGAGGGCAGAGACCCAGTACTTC. This sequence encodes CASSVFGRAETQYF.

This clonotype came up a few times. The chain employs TRBV5-1 and TRBJ2-5; no clear D. Germline CDR1 SGHRS, CDR2 YFSETQ. Trimming pared 1 base from V and 3 bases from J, leaving 13 bases between. This CDR3 is 15 amino acids long. CDR3 amino acids: CASSLRVGWEETQYF. CDR3 nucleotide sequence: TGCGCCAGCAGCTTGAGAGTTGGCTGGGAAGAGACCCAGTACTTC.

V gene TRBV20-1 combines with J gene TRBJ2-4; a possible D gene is TRBD2 (5 bases). The CDR3 length is 14 residues. Per germline, CDR1 DFQATT and CDR2 SNEGSKA (reference sequence). V was shortened by 6 bases and J by 4 bases, with 16 bases between the two germline ends. The CDR3 sequence is CSAFSPSGKNIQYF. The DNA for the CDR3 is TGCAGTGCGTTTTCCCCCTCGGGGAAAAACATTCAGTACTTC.